The table lists the clone carrying this T cell receptor beta chain with a few counts. A second PCR of about 7 to 11 cycles used a sample-barcoded 5' primer and a J-beta primer mix. TCRdb passed the 5' RACE reads through MiXCR, listing each CDR3 protein once. The sample shows roughly 1,700,000 distinct CDR3 sequences, roughly 27% of them seen only once. The V gene lost 6 bases and the J gene lost 2 bases, with 7 bases spanning the gap. CDR1 and CDR2 (germline): LGHNT, FRNRAP. The CDR3 runs to 12 residues. This entry comes from a study of blood T cells in healthy people across ages. Peripheral blood was drawn, ten milliliters per donor.

This chain links TRBV12-5 with TRBJ1-2, with unresolved D. The origin of this receptor is a woman aged 25 to 39 in good health. The specimen sequenced was blood. The CDR3 bases are TGTGCTAGTGGCTCCGACAACTATGGCTACACCTTC. Residues: CASGSDNYGYTF.